This paragraph covers one T cell receptor beta chain sequence. These data are taken from a study of blood T cell repertoires in COVID-19. Whole-study context: Nucleic acid was either cDNA or gDNA, and it came from T cells, B-cell-depleted T cells, or PBMCs.

This CDR3 is 17 amino acids long. Trimming removed 0 bases from V and 6 bases from J; junction bases left unmatched: 11. Germline V lookup: CDR1 ENHRY, CDR2 SYGVKD. Authors' processing steps: Estimated nucleated cell counts came from reference gene primer amplification. Profiling relied on immunoSEQ multiplex PCR, and the TCRdb table lists in-frame clones only, not all of them. V and J calls and clone size follow that table, whereas D and trimming were derived from the DNA. The sample records about 12,000 clones, approximately 72% being singletons. The chain joins TRBV10-3 to TRBJ2-3, with TRBD1 matching over 8 bases. The sequenced sample was peripheral blood. The receptor was derived from a man aged 55 to 69 with COVID-19, enrolled during active disease. The CDR3 coding sequence is TGTGCCATCAGTGAGTCAATTGTACAGGGGGAGTCGGATACGCAGTATTTT. This encodes CAISESIVQGESDTQYF.